These 30 T cell receptor beta chains share one sample of origin, sequenced in a study of PD-1 blockade in mismatch repair-deficient tumors. Assay: immunoSEQ multiplex PCR; the TCRdb copy retains only in-frame clones and omits some. This sample yields around 50,000 clones, of which 78% are seen a single time; 3.3% belongs to the top ten. The material was peripheral blood, obtained 4 weeks after starting pembrolizumab. These TCRs come from an adult with mismatch repair-deficient cancer.

This clone was detected only once. V usage is TRBV5-8 and J usage is TRBJ2-1, with D perhaps assigned TRBD1 or TRBD2 (5 bases each). This CDR3 spans 15 amino acids. Germline CDR1 and CDR2: SGHTS and YDEGEE. V was cut by 4 bases and J by 9 bases, with 20 bases left in between. The CDR3, as DNA: TGTGCCAGCAGCGGAAGGGACCGCCGTGGCGTTGAGCAGTTCTTC. Translating it yields CASSGRDRRGVEQFF.

The chain employs TRBV5-6 and TRBJ2-1; D gene unclear. The CDR3 loop spans 12 amino acids. Trimming pared 3 bases from V and 3 bases from J, leaving 4 bases between. CDR1 is SGHDT, CDR2 YYEEEE, per germline. The DNA for the CDR3 is TGTGCCAGCAGCTCTCTCTACAATGAGCAGTTCTTC. It yields the protein CASSSLYNEQFF.

This clone was seen a single time. The genes are TRBV11-3 and TRBJ2-3; perhaps TRBD2 as D (6 bases). This CDR3 spans 16 amino acids. V was shortened by 5 bases and J by 2 bases, with 17 bases between the two germline ends. CDR1 is SGHNT and CDR2 is YENEEA in the germline V gene. CDR3 region: CASSPGGWVLTDTQYF. In nucleotides, the CDR3 is TGTGCCAGCAGCCCTGGGGGGTGGGTTCTCACAGATACGCAGTATTTT.

With regard to this clone: Other DNA sequences in the sample encode the same CDR3. This chain connects TRBV5-6 to TRBJ1-5; 8 bases fit TRBD1. The CDR3 contains 13 residues. Germline V gives CDR1 SGHDT, CDR2 YYEEEE. The trim removed 4 bases at V and 6 bases at J, leaving 3 bases unmatched. CDR3 DNA: TGTGCCAGCAGCAAAGACAGGGGTCAGCCCCAGCATTTT. Residues: CASSKDRGQPQHF.

CDR3 in amino acids: CASSWAGGGTDTQYF. In DNA, the CDR3 is TGTGCCAGCAGCTGGGCGGGAGGAGGCACAGATACGCAGTATTTT. The rearrangement joins TRBV11-2 to TRBJ2-3; 8 bases align to TRBD2. In germline, CDR1 is SGHAT, CDR2 FQNNGV. Trimming at V came to 4 bases and at J to 1 base, leaving 4 bases not matched to a gene. The CDR3 extends over 15 amino acids.

The V call is TRBV6-1, the J call TRBJ1-1; TRBD1 might be the D (6 bases). Germline-derived CDR1 and CDR2 are MNHNS and SASEGT. CDR3 length: 12 amino acids. V was pared by 6 bases and J by 6 bases, with 11 bases between. CDR3 in DNA: TGTGCCAGCAGACCCACAGGGCCTGAAGCTTTCTTT. It is translated as CASRPTGPEAFF.

The chain recombines TRBV18 with TRBJ2-1, with D hard to call. The CDR3 extends over 14 amino acids. V gave up 3 bases and J gave up 6 bases, with 12 bases separating them. The V gene's germline CDR1 is KGHSH and CDR2 LQKENI. The CDR3 protein is CASSPGLNGNEQFF. DNA of the CDR3: TGTGCCAGCTCACCTGGGCTCAACGGCAATGAGCAGTTCTTC. The whole variable domain, remainder taken from reference TRBV18 and TRBJ2-1, is NAGVMQNPRHLVRRRGQEARLRCSPMKGHSHVYWYRQLPEEGLKFMVYLQKENIIDESGMPKERFSAEFPKEGPSILRIQQVVRGDSAAYFCASSPGLNGNEQFFGPGTRLTVL.

The rearrangement joins TRBV7-8 to TRBJ2-2, with D perhaps TRBD1 (7 bases). The CDR3 spans 15 residues. The germline gives CDR1 SGHVS, CDR2 FQNEAQ. V shed 7 bases and J shed 4 bases, with 16 bases lying between them. This CDR3 reads CASTQGGAFTGELFF. The CDR3 DNA follows: TGTGCCAGCACCCAGGGGGGAGCCTTCACCGGGGAGCTGTTTTTT.

This clone was recorded a few times. This chain uses TRBV18 with TRBJ2-3; D possibly corresponds to TRBD2 (5 bases). Germline CDR1 is KGHSH and CDR2 is LQKENI. The CDR3 is 17 residues long. V was cut by 3 bases and J by 0 bases, with 16 bases left in between. CDR3 loop: CASSPVRTGSSTDTQYF. CDR3 coding DNA: TGTGCCAGCTCACCGGTTAGGACTGGATCTAGCACAGATACGCAGTATTTT. The full variable domain, in which reference TRBV18 and TRBJ2-3 provide the parts outside the CDR3, is NAGVMQNPRHLVRRRGQEARLRCSPMKGHSHVYWYRQLPEEGLKFMVYLQKENIIDESGMPKERFSAEFPKEGPSILRIQQVVRGDSAAYFCASSPVRTGSSTDTQYFGPGTRLTVL.

This chain links TRBV9 with TRBJ2-1; D gene uncertain. Trimming took 0 bases from V and 0 from J, leaving 7 bases between them. The CDR3 is made up of 15 amino acids. Germline CDR1 and CDR2: SGDLS and YYNGEE. As DNA, the CDR3 is TGTGCCAGCAGCGTAGGGAGCAGCTCCTACAATGAGCAGTTCTTC. The encoded protein is CASSVGSSSYNEQFF.

The chain couples TRBV7-9 to TRBJ1-1; 7 bases are a match to TRBD1. The CDR3 is 13 amino acids. Germline CDR1 SEHNR, CDR2 FQNEAQ (reference sequence). Trimming cost V 11 bases and J 0 bases; bases outside gene matches: 6. CDR3 nucleotide sequence: TGTGCCGGGACAGCGCCTCTGAACACTGAAGCTTTCTTT. It encodes CAGTAPLNTEAFF.

The chain couples TRBV11-3 to TRBJ1-1, with 10 nucleotides matching TRBD1. The length of the CDR3 is 14 residues. V lost 5 bases, J lost 5 bases, and 5 bases stayed unmatched. The V gene's germline CDR1 is SGHNT and CDR2 YENEEA. This chain's CDR3 is CASSRGTGVTEAFF. The CDR3 coding sequence is TGTGCCAGCAGCCGCGGGACAGGGGTTACTGAAGCTTTCTTT.

The genes are TRBV14 and TRBJ1-2; D uncertain. Germline V gene sequence: CDR1 SGHDN, CDR2 FVKESK. The CDR3 has 16 amino acids. V lost 4 bases and J lost 1, with 16 bases in between. CDR3 region: CASSPRNAIYNYGYTF. The CDR3 bases are TGTGCCAGCAGCCCCCGGAACGCCATCTATAACTATGGCTACACCTTC.

This clone has only one observation. The chain recombines TRBV7-9 with TRBJ2-1, with 7 bases identical to TRBD1. J lost 6 bases, V lost 6 bases, and 8 bases had no gene match. CDR3 length equals 14 residues. Germline loops: CDR1 SEHNR, CDR2 FQNEAQ (reference sequence). CDR3 amino acids: CASRYEDRINEQFF. In nucleotides, the CDR3 is TGTGCCAGCAGATACGAGGACAGGATCAATGAGCAGTTCTTC.

The J gene is TRBJ2-3, the V gene TRBV27; 8 bases fit TRBD2. The CDR3 loop spans 19 amino acids. Trimming at V came to 2 bases and at J to 3 bases, leaving 16 bases not matched to a gene. Per the germline V gene, CDR1 is MNHEY and CDR2 is SMNVEV (reference sequence). This CDR3 reads CASSLGGPGAIAGTDTQYF. Written as DNA, the CDR3 is TGTGCCAGCAGTTTAGGTGGTCCAGGGGCAATAGCGGGAACAGATACGCAGTATTTT.

This chain links TRBV9 with TRBJ1-1, with 7 positions matching TRBD1. Trimming at V came to 3 bases and at J to 4 bases, leaving 12 bases not matched to a gene. Germline loops: CDR1 SGDLS, CDR2 YYNGEE. This CDR3 comprises 16 residues. Here the CDR3 DNA reads TGTGCCAGCAGCGGGGGGCCTACAGGGGTGGGCACTGAAGCTTTCTTT. Its translation is CASSGGPTGVGTEAFF.

Notes on this clone: The junction does not match germline at one end; this may be a read error. V gene TRBV7-7 combines with J gene TRBJ2-1, with D possibly matching TRBD2 (5 bases). The CDR3 has 14 amino acids. Germline CDR1 and CDR2: SSHAT and FNYEAQ (reference sequence). CDR3 residues: CASSPGRVHNEQFF. The CDR3 nucleotides are TGTGCTAGCAGCCCTGGGCGGGTCCACAATGAGCAGTTCTTC.

The V gene is TRBV29-1, the J gene TRBJ2-5; D is tentatively TRBD1 or TRBD2 (6 bases each). V shed 4 bases and J shed 4 bases, with 13 bases lying between them. CDR1 and CDR2 (germline): SQVTM, ANQGSEA. This CDR3 region has 13 residues. CDR3 loop: CSVGGGGRETQYF. The CDR3 DNA sequence: TGCAGCGTTGGAGGAGGGGGTCGAGAGACCCAGTACTTC.

The gene calls are TRBV27 and TRBJ2-4; D is possibly TRBD2 (6 bases). CDR3 length: 15 residues. Trimming left V 2 bases short and J 6 bases short, with 14 bases between. Germline values: CDR1 MNHEY, CDR2 SMNVEV (reference sequence). CDR3 DNA sequence: TGTGCCAGCAGTTTAAACCCGCCGGGGGTAAACATTCAGTACTTC. This sequence encodes CASSLNPPGVNIQYF.

The chain uses TRBV19 and TRBJ1-5; D not certain. The ends were cut back, 2 bases at V and 0 bases at J, with 2 bases in the middle. The CDR3 runs to 13 residues. In germline, CDR1 is LNHDA, CDR2 SQIVND (reference sequence). CDR3 loop: CASSISSNQPQHF. The CDR3 DNA follows: TGTGCCAGTAGTATAAGTAGCAATCAGCCCCAGCATTTT.

The J gene is TRBJ2-3, the V gene TRBV5-1, with D perhaps TRBD1 or TRBD2 (5 bases each). The length of the CDR3 is 15 residues. Germline V gene lookup returns CDR1 SGHRS and CDR2 YFSETQ. The V end lost 4 bases, the J end lost 4 bases, and 16 bases lay between the germline ends. CDR3: CASSLPGPHPDTQYF. CDR3 coding DNA: TGCGCCAGCAGCCTCCCGGGACCCCACCCAGATACGCAGTATTTT.

The genes are TRBV30 and TRBJ1-1, with D perhaps matching TRBD1 (5 bases). From germline, CDR1 is GTSNPN and CDR2 SVGIG (reference sequence). The CDR3 has 15 residues. V shed 2 bases and J shed 6 bases, with 19 bases lying between them. The CDR3 spells CAWSLPGPRGAEAFF. CDR3 nucleotides: TGTGCCTGGAGTTTACCAGGGCCCCGCGGGGCTGAAGCTTTCTTT.

The chain has TRBV9 and TRBJ2-1; 7 nucleotides line up with TRBD2. CDR3 length equals 14 residues. Per the germline V gene, CDR1 is SGDLS and CDR2 is YYNGEE. Trimming removed 4 bases from V and 4 bases from J; junction bases left unmatched: 5. The DNA for the CDR3 is TGTGCCAGCAGCCCCCATAGCGGGTACAATGAGCAGTTCTTC. As protein: CASSPHSGYNEQFF.

V gene TRBV6-6 combines with J gene TRBJ1-1, with D possibly matching TRBD1 (5 bases). V gave up 2 bases and J gave up 4 bases, with 11 bases separating them. Germline loops: CDR1 MNHNY, CDR2 SVGAGI (reference sequence). CDR3 size: 14 residues. CDR3 residues: CASSYGVRVTEAFF. In DNA, the CDR3 is TGTGCCAGCAGTTACGGCGTCAGGGTCACTGAAGCTTTCTTT.

Only a few counts were recorded for this clone. The chain joins TRBV30 to TRBJ2-2, with D possibly matching TRBD2 (6 bases). The CDR3 sequence is 13 residues long. The ends were cut back, 0 bases at V and 13 bases at J, with 15 bases in the middle. Germline lookup yields CDR1 GTSNPN and CDR2 SVGIG (reference sequence). Here the CDR3 DNA reads TGTGCCTGGAGTGTACCGGCGGGAAGTGGGCTGTTTTTT. This gives the protein CAWSVPAGSGLFF.

This clone was picked up a small number of times. Distinct nucleotide sequences in the sample also encode this CDR3. The rearrangement uses TRBV7-2 and TRBJ2-1; D might be TRBD1 (6 bases). This CDR3 is 13 amino acids long. CDR1 and CDR2 from the germline V gene are SGHTA and FQGNSA. V gave up 5 bases and J gave up 6 bases, with 11 bases separating them. CDR3 amino acids: CASSLRGGNEQFF. CDR3 nucleotide sequence: TGTGCCAGCAGCCTAAGAGGGGGCAATGAGCAGTTCTTC.

This clone was seen more than once but under ten times. The rearrangement joins TRBV29-1 to TRBJ1-5; a possible D gene is TRBD1 (5 bases). The CDR3 runs 13 residues. Trimming cost V 4 bases and J 3 bases, with 10 bases left between them. Germline V gene data show CDR1 as SQVTM and CDR2 as ANQGSEA. The CDR3 DNA follows: TGCAGCGTTGGCCAGGGTCCCAATCAGCCCCAGCATTTT. It encodes CSVGQGPNQPQHF.

The chain is built from TRBV4-3 and TRBJ2-2; possibly TRBD1 for D (6 bases). The V end was cut by 6 bases, the J end by 5 bases, with 19 bases between. The CDR3 has 16 amino acids. CDR1 and CDR2 (germline): LGHNA, YSLEER. CDR3 DNA sequence: TGCGCCAGCAGTCCCCGGGGTGGGGGCAGAACCGGGGAGCTGTTTTTT. It codes for CASSPRGGGRTGELFF.

This clone has only one observation. This chain links TRBV18 with TRBJ1-2; a weak D match, TRBD1 (5 bases). The CDR3 extends over 13 amino acids. CDR1 and CDR2 (germline): KGHSH, LQKENI. Trimming stripped 3 bases from V and 3 bases from J, with 8 bases between. CDR3 nucleotides: TGTGCCAGCTCACCGGACACTGACTATGGCTACACCTTC. It yields the protein CASSPDTDYGYTF.

This clone has only one observation. V is TRBV7-3 and J is TRBJ2-5, with D possibly being TRBD1 or TRBD2 (6 bases each). V was trimmed by 5 bases and J by 4 bases, leaving 17 bases between them. Germline V lookup: CDR1 SGHTA, CDR2 FQGTGA. The CDR3 consists of 15 residues. CDR3 sequence: CASSPSGAGSETQYF. The CDR3 DNA reads as TGTGCCAGCAGCCCGTCAGGGGCGGGATCAGAGACCCAGTACTTC.